This T cell receptor beta chain was recovered during a study of follicular helper T cells after annual influenza vaccination. Time point reported: 2014-2015 season, pre-vaccination. Study observations and caveats: Successive annual vaccinations recalled a recurrent oligoclonal ICOS+CD38+ cTfh response with influenza-specific clonotypes. ICOS+CD38+ cTfh clonality tracked population frequency, and its change tracked circulating plasmablast change.

Some clones are missing from TCRdb's copy, which holds only in-frame ones; the method was immunoSEQ multiplex PCR. The table lists more than 10,000 clones, 60% to 80% of them singletons. For this clone: Antigen unknown.

This TCR was recovered from an adult who received the influenza vaccine. The sequenced sample was CXCR5- memory CD4+ T cells sorted from blood, obtained on the day of influenza vaccination.

The CDR3: CASSPWAGRLTGELFF. For the CDR3, the DNA is TGCGCCAGCAGCCCCTGGGCAGGGCGTTTGACCGGGGAGCTGTTTTTT. This chain links TRBV4-1 with TRBJ2-2; D may be TRBD1 (5 bases). This CDR3 is built from 16 residues. V lost 4 bases and J lost 5, with 17 bases in between. The germline gives CDR1 MGHRA, CDR2 YSYEKL.